The T cell receptor (beta chain) described here comes from a study of blood T cell repertoires in COVID-19. The overall study: The analysed material was cDNA or gDNA that came from T cells, B-cell-depleted T cells, or PBMCs.

V was clipped by 5 bases and J by 1 base, with 14 bases between them. Germline CDR1 reads LNHNV; CDR2 reads YYDKDF (reference sequence). CDR3 length: 15 amino acids. Authors' processing steps: Scientists estimated how many nucleated cells there were by amplifying reference gene primers. TCRdb's table, derived via immunoSEQ multiplex PCR, lists solely in-frame clones and lacks some. From that table come the V and J calls and clone size; the DNA was used to work out D and trimming. Of hundreds of thousands of clones listed, roughly 90% are singletons. The chain uses TRBV15 and TRBJ1-1, with unresolved D. Sequencing used PBMCs or T cells enriched from blood (not recorded which). The receptor comes from a woman aged 25 to 39 who had recovered from COVID-19. The CDR3, as DNA: TGTGCCACCAGCCCTCGATTGGCGGGGAACACTGAAGCTTTCTTT. This encodes CATSPRLAGNTEAFF.